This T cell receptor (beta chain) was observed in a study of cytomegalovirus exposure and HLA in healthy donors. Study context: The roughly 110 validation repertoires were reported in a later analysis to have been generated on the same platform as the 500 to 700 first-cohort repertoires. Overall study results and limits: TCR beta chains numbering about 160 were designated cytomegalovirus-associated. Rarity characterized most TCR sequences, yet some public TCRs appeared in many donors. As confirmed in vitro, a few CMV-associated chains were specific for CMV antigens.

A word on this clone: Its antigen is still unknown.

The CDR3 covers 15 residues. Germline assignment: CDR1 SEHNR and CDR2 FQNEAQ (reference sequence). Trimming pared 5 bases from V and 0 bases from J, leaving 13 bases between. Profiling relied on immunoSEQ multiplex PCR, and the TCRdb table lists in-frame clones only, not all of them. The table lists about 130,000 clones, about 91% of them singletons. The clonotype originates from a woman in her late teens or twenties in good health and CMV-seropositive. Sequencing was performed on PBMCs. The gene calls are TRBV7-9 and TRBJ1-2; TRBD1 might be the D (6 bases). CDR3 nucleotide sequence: TGTGCCAGCAGCCCCTGGACAGAAACTAACTATGGCTACACCTTC. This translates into CASSPWTETNYGYTF.